The 28 T cell receptor beta chains given below trace back to one sample, sequenced in a study of breast tumors, draining lymph nodes, adjacent tissues. One entry per CDR3 protein, called by TCRdb with MiXCR from the multiplex PCR reads. The table shows 90,000 to 120,000 distinct CDR3 sequences, with roughly 20% occurring only once. Breast cancer patients provided tissue from their axillary draining lymph nodes. Input material: axillary lymph node tissue. The receptors come from a female donor with breast cancer. Some clones in this sample may be carry-over from other donors' samples.

This clonotype was observed a few times. This chain connects TRBV28 to TRBJ1-2, with D tentatively TRBD1 (6 bases). V lost 5 bases to trimming and J lost 3 bases, with 25 bases between them. Germline CDR1 MDHEN, CDR2 SYDVKM. The CDR3 runs to 18 residues. The CDR3 DNA sequence: TGTGCCAGCAGTAATGTGGGACACGGACGAACTGGGGACTATGGCTACACCTTC. This translates into CASSNVGHGRTGDYGYTF.

This clonotype was detected many times. V and J are TRBV14 and TRBJ1-2, with TRBD1 matching 9 bases. V was pared by 2 bases and J by 3 bases, with 4 bases of the junction left unmatched. CDR1 is SGHDN and CDR2 is FVKESK in the germline V gene. The CDR3 covers 15 residues. DNA for the CDR3: TGTGCCAGCAGCCAACCCGGACAGGGGTACTATGGCTACACCTTC. Translating gives CASSQPGQGYYGYTF.

This clonotype appeared a single time. The conserved final phenylalanine or tryptophan is absent from the CDR3, which likely points to a read error. Because the CDR3's place on the DNA is in doubt, the DNA is left out and the CDR3 is given as listed by TCRdb. This chain links TRBV2 with TRBJ1-1. Both ends counted, the CDR3 spans 13 residues. The V gene's germline CDR1 is SNHLY and CDR2 FYNNEI. This chain's CDR3 is CASRPNSLSGAFY.

In its sample, this clonotype was seen many times. The chain links TRBV28 to TRBJ1-6; TRBD1 aligns across 7 bases. The CDR3 contains 15 residues. CDR1 and CDR2 from the germline V gene are MDHEN and SYDVKM. The CDR3 reads CASTAGGFVWSPLHF. The CDR3 nucleotides read TGTGCTAGTACAGCAGGGGGATTTGTATGGTCACCCCTCCACTTT.

In this sample, this clonotype turned up many times. The rearrangement links TRBV19 to TRBJ2-5; 9 bases line up with TRBD2. The CDR3 is 13 amino acids. Trimming took 6 bases from V and 5 from J; bases not matched to a gene: 4. Per the germline V gene, CDR1 is LNHDA and CDR2 is SQIVND (reference sequence). DNA of the CDR3: TGTGCCAGTAGCCGGAGCGGGAGGGAGACCCAGTACTTC. The encoded protein is CASSRSGRETQYF.

This clonotype was observed once. It may be a read error: a sequence one base away is much more abundant. V gene TRBV5-1 combines with J gene TRBJ1-5; D might be TRBD1 (6 bases). The length of the CDR3 is 15 residues. Trimming shortened V by 0 bases and J by 7 bases, and 14 bases separated the two germline ends. Germline CDR1 and CDR2: SGHRS and YFSETQ. This chain's CDR3 is CASSLGGKGDQPQHF. For the CDR3, the DNA is TGCGCCAGCAGCTTGGGCGGCAAGGGGGACCAGCCCCAGCATTTT.

This clonotype was recorded a few times. The junction departs from the called germline gene at one end, perhaps through a read error. The chain couples TRBV6-1 to TRBJ1-3; 10 positions agree with TRBD1. Germline lookup yields CDR1 MNHNS and CDR2 SASEGT. The CDR3 spans 15 residues. The CDR3 region has the DNA TGTGCCGGCAGTAGACAGGGGGCGGGTGGAAACACCATATATTTT. Translated: CAGSRQGAGGNTIYF.

This clonotype was counted many times. The CDR3: CASSLQITSSGNTIYF. In DNA form, the CDR3 reads TGTGCCAGCAGCTTACAGATTACCAGCTCTGGAAACACCATATATTTT. The V call is TRBV7-9, the J call TRBJ1-3; D is unresolved. Germline V gene lookup returns CDR1 SEHNR and CDR2 FQNEAQ (reference sequence). This CDR3 contains 16 residues. V lost 2 bases and J lost 0, with 11 bases in between.

The chain couples TRBV7-3 to TRBJ2-1; weak D call: TRBD1 (6 bases). Per the germline V gene, CDR1 is SGHTA and CDR2 is FQGTGA. CDR3 length: 15 residues. Trimming took off 5 bases at V and 1 base at J, with 12 bases between the two ends. This chain's CDR3 is CASSRDRTSYNEQFF. CDR3 sequence (DNA): TGTGCCAGCAGCCGAGACAGGACGTCCTACAATGAGCAGTTCTTC.

Many counts were recorded for this clonotype. This chain connects TRBV12-3 or TRBV12-4 to TRBJ1-2; a weak D match, TRBD1 (6 bases). V dropped 6 bases and J dropped 3 bases, with 20 bases sitting between them. The CDR3 is 16 amino acids. The CDR3 bases are TGTGCCAGCAGCCCACCCCCGGGACAAGGGGACTATGGCTACACCTTC. Translating gives CASSPPPGQGDYGYTF.

As for this clonotype: A read error may be the cause here, since a much bigger clone is one base away. The chain links TRBV11-2 to TRBJ2-5; no definite D call. Germline V gene lookup returns CDR1 SGHAT and CDR2 FQNNGV. The CDR3 contains 15 residues. The CDR3 spells CASSLVLGGQEAQYF. CDR3 DNA: TGTGCCAGCAGCTTAGTGCTCGGCGGCCAAGAGGCCCAGTACTTC.

The sample holds a few counts of this clonotype. This chain connects TRBV12-3 or TRBV12-4 to TRBJ1-1; a possible D gene is TRBD1 (5 bases). The CDR3 runs 12 residues. Trimming took 2 bases from V and 9 from J, leaving 10 bases between them. This CDR3 reads CASSLYGGKAFF. In DNA, the CDR3 is TGTGCCAGCAGTTTATATGGGGGGAAAGCTTTCTTT.

This clonotype was seen repeatedly, ten times or more. This rearrangement joins TRBV12-3 or TRBV12-4 to TRBJ2-1; 8 nucleotides align to TRBD2. V lost 3 bases to trimming and J lost 6 bases; unmatched junction nucleotides: 7. The length of the CDR3 is 15 residues. The CDR3 DNA reads TGTGCCAGCAGTTTCCGAGCGGGAGCCAGCAATGAGCAGTTCTTC. The encoded protein is CASSFRAGASNEQFF.

This clonotype occurred many times. V usage is TRBV12-3 or TRBV12-4 and J usage is TRBJ2-1; tentative D call: TRBD2 (5 bases). Deletions cut 0 bases from V and 7 bases from J, with 22 bases between. CDR3 length: 18 residues. CDR3 in amino acids: CASSLAQRVSNRRNEQFF. CDR3 bases: TGTGCCAGCAGTTTAGCGCAGAGGGTATCTAACCGTAGGAATGAGCAGTTCTTC.

This clonotype was observed at least ten times. V usage is TRBV12-3 or TRBV12-4 and J usage is TRBJ2-5; 11 bases fit TRBD2. J was trimmed by 5 bases and V by 5 bases; bases with no gene match: 7. The CDR3 extends over 15 amino acids. The CDR3 loop is CASSPTSGSGETQYF. The CDR3 DNA reads TGTGCCAGCAGTCCTACTAGCGGGAGCGGCGAGACCCAGTACTTC.

As to this clonotype: A read error is possible here, since a much larger clone lies one base away. The chain recombines TRBV5-6 with TRBJ1-5; no firm D call. This CDR3 contains 14 residues. With 0 bases removed from V and 5 bases from J, the gap between germline ends came to 9 bases. Germline V gene data show CDR1 as SGHDT and CDR2 as YYEEEE. CDR3: CASSLGQTDQPQHF. The CDR3, as DNA: TGTGCCAGCAGCTTGGGGCAGACCGATCAGCCCCAGCATTTT.

This clonotype was counted between two and nine times. The chain recombines TRBV3-1 with TRBJ2-3; D ambiguous. The CDR3 sequence is 16 residues long. V lost 0 bases and J 2 bases, leaving 12 bases between the germline ends. Germline CDR1 and CDR2: LGHDT and YNNKEL (reference sequence). The DNA of the CDR3 is TGTGCCAGCAGCCAAGATTGGGCAGGCTACACAGATACGCAGTATTTT. Translation: CASSQDWAGYTDTQYF.

There are many counts of this clonotype. This chain joins TRBV14 and TRBJ1-2; a weak D match, TRBD1 (5 bases). The CDR3 is made up of 14 amino acids. CDR1 SGHDN and CDR2 FVKESK come from the germline V gene. V was pared by 1 base and J by 7 bases, with 13 bases between. In nucleotides, the CDR3 is TGTGCCAGCAGCCAAGTTCCAGGGTTGGGTGGCTACACCTTC. Translated: CASSQVPGLGGYTF.

This clonotype was seen at least ten times. The V and J genes are TRBV19 and TRBJ2-7; D is unclear. Germline loops: CDR1 LNHDA, CDR2 SQIVND (reference sequence). The CDR3 runs to 14 residues. Trimming removed 3 bases at V and 3 bases at J, with 12 bases between. CDR3 protein: CASSISHSRYEQYF. The CDR3 coding sequence is TGTGCCAGTAGTATCTCCCACAGTCGCTACGAGCAGTACTTC.

This clonotype was seen at least ten times. The chain couples TRBV27 to TRBJ2-1; no clear D. The CDR3 has 11 amino acids. Germline lookup yields CDR1 MNHEY and CDR2 SMNVEV (reference sequence). V lost 5 bases and J 10 bases, leaving 9 bases between the germline ends. The CDR3 DNA is TGTGCCAGCAGTCTTCCCCCCGAGCAGTTCTTC. This sequence encodes CASSLPPEQFF.

As to this clonotype: Because it lacks the conserved phenylalanine or tryptophan at the end, this CDR3 is likely a read error. This chain connects TRBV4-2 to TRBJ2-4, with 7 bases matching TRBD1. CDR3 length: 13 amino acids. CDR1 and CDR2 from the germline V gene are LGHNA and YNFKEQ. V was clipped by 1 base and J by 7 bases; unmatched bases: 1. The CDR3 DNA is TGTGCCAGCAGCCAAGTGGGACAGAACATTCAGTACCTC. Translation gives CASSQVGQNIQYL.

This clonotype showed up just once. This sequence may be a read error, since a much larger clone differs from it by one base. The rearrangement links TRBV2 to TRBJ2-4; D might be TRBD1 or TRBD2, each matching 6 bases. Trimming left V 6 bases short and J 1 base short, with 16 bases between. This CDR3 is 16 amino acids long. CDR1 is SNHLY and CDR2 is FYNNEI in the germline V gene. The CDR3 sequence is CASSGGRVPAKNIQYF. The CDR3 bases are TGTGCCAGCAGCGGGGGCAGGGTCCCCGCCAAAAACATTCAGTACTTC.

This clonotype has ten or more counts. V usage is TRBV20-1 and J usage is TRBJ2-5; D is ambiguous. This CDR3 spans 15 amino acids. Trimming left V 4 bases short and J 5 bases short, with 20 bases between. Germline CDR1 reads DFQATT; CDR2 reads SNEGSKA (reference sequence). The CDR3 here is CSATSPRGDGETQYF. DNA of the CDR3: TGCAGTGCTACCTCCCCCCGTGGGGATGGGGAGACCCAGTACTTC.

V is TRBV5-5 and J is TRBJ2-1; TRBD2 is a possible D gene (6 bases). Germline V gene data show CDR1 as SGHKS and CDR2 as YYEKEE (reference sequence). This CDR3 comprises 16 residues. V shed 0 bases and J shed 6 bases, with 16 bases lying between them. The CDR3, as DNA: TGTGCCAGCAGCTTGGTCTCCGGGGACTTCCTCAATGAGCAGTTCTTC. It is translated as CASSLVSGDFLNEQFF.

Concerning this clonotype itself: This could be a read error, since a much larger clone is one nucleotide away. This chain links TRBV30 with TRBJ1-2; no definite D call. This CDR3 is built from 13 residues. Germline V gene sequence: CDR1 GTSNPN, CDR2 SVGIG (reference sequence). V dropped 5 bases and J dropped 6 bases, with 16 bases sitting between them. This CDR3 is CAWAGPERHGYTF. Written as DNA, the CDR3 is TGTGCCTGGGCCGGACCCGAGCGGCATGGCTACACCTTC.

This clonotype was counted many times. The rearrangement uses TRBV10-3 and TRBJ2-7; a possible D gene is TRBD1 (6 bases). CDR1 and CDR2 (germline): ENHRY, SYGVKD. This CDR3 region has 16 residues. Trimming shortened V by 3 bases and J by 5 bases, and 20 bases separated the two germline ends. CDR3 nucleotide sequence: TGTGCCATCAGTGACCCAGGGCAAACAGGGAAGGACGAGCAGTACTTC. It specifies CAISDPGQTGKDEQYF.

The table lists this clonotype with a few counts. The chain joins TRBV9 to TRBJ2-2; D is unresolved. Per the germline V gene, CDR1 is SGDLS and CDR2 is YYNGEE. The CDR3 is made up of 16 amino acids. Deletions cut 0 bases from V and 3 bases from J, with 12 bases between. CDR3 in DNA: TGTGCCAGCAGCGTAGGTCAAGGGCAGGACACCGGGGAGCTGTTTTTT. Its translation is CASSVGQGQDTGELFF.

This clonotype has at least ten counts. The chain uses TRBV5-1 and TRBJ2-1, with D hard to call. The CDR3 is 11 amino acids. The V and J ends lost 2 bases and 8 bases respectively, with 5 bases between them. Per the germline V gene, CDR1 is SGHRS and CDR2 is YFSETQ. The CDR3 region has the DNA TGCGCCAGCAGCTTTGAGTATGAGCAGTTCTTC. It encodes CASSFEYEQFF.